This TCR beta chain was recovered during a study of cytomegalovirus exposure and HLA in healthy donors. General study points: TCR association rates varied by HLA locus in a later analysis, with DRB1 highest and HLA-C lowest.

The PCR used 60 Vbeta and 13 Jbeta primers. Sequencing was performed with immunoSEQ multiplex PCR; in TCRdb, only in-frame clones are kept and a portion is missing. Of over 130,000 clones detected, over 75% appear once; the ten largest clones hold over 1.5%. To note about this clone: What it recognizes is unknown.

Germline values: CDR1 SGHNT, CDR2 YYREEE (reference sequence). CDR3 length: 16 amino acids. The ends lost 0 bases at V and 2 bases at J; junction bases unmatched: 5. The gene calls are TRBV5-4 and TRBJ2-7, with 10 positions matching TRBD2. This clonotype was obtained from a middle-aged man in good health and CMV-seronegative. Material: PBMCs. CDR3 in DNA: TGTGCCAGCAGCTTGGGGCTAGCGGGGGTGACCTACGAGCAGTACTTC. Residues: CASSLGLAGVTYEQYF.